These T cell receptor beta chains were read from a single sample in a study of cytomegalovirus exposure and HLA in healthy donors. TCRdb's copy holds only in-frame clones and misses some; the assay was immunoSEQ multiplex PCR. The sample includes about 120,000 clones, over 65% of them seen just once. Material for sequencing was PBMCs. The receptors come from a man aged 25 to 40 in good health and CMV-seropositive. CDR3s include the opening cysteine and the closing phenylalanine or tryptophan. The order of the fields is V gene, clone size, J gene, D gene, CDR3 protein, CDR3 DNA. The D gene is left open where the match is weak. Some rows have no size entry. The others give once, few or many, or a class for an expanded clone.

TRBV19	.	TRBJ1-5	.	CASSMLGRNQPQHF	TGTGCCAGTAGTATGTTGGGCCGCAATCAGCCCCAGCATTTT
TRBV6-5	.	TRBJ1-5	.	CASQGALNQPQHF	TGTGCCAGTCAAGGGGCCCTCAATCAGCCCCAGCATTTT
TRBV27	few	TRBJ1-1	TRBD1	CASRTMTGYTEAFF	TGTGCCAGCAGAACCATGACAGGGTACACTGAAGCTTTCTTT
TRBV5-5	.	TRBJ1-2	.	CASSLGATNYGYTF	TGTGCCAGCAGCTTGGGGGCCACTAACTATGGCTACACCTTC
TRBV28	.	TRBJ2-5	.	CASSFNREWETQYF	TGTGCCAGCAGTTTTAACAGGGAGTGGGAGACCCAGTACTTC
TRBV6-1	.	TRBJ2-2	TRBD1	CASSEGWSWTGAGELFF	TGTGCCAGCAGTGAAGGATGGTCTTGGACAGGGGCCGGGGAGCTGTTTTTT
TRBV19	.	TRBJ2-7	.	CASSIDRERPLEQYF	TGTGCCAGTAGTATAGACCGGGAACGTCCGTTGGAGCAGTACTTC
TRBV7-9	few	TRBJ2-3	TRBD1	CASSLLTGGLDTQYF	TGTGCCAGCAGCCTACTGACAGGGGGGTTAGATACGCAGTATTTT
TRBV19	few	TRBJ1-1	.	CASSETGTEAFF	TGTGCCAGTAGTGAGACCGGGACTGAAGCTTTCTTT
TRBV27	.	TRBJ2-2	.	CASSLWGQNTGELFF	TGTGCCAGCAGTTTGTGGGGACAAAACACCGGGGAGCTGTTTTTT
TRBV29-1	.	TRBJ1-5	.	CSAAGQDQPQHF	TGCAGCGCTGCTGGTCAGGATCAGCCCCAGCATTTT
TRBV11-2	.	TRBJ2-7	TRBD1	CASSLVGQGTEQYF	TGTGCCAGCAGCTTAGTAGGACAGGGTACCGAGCAGTACTTC
TRBV6-5	few	TRBJ2-2	.	CASTYGTSAGELFF	TGTGCCAGCACGTACGGGACATCCGCCGGGGAGCTGTTTTTT
TRBV7-9	.	TRBJ2-1	.	CASSPPGHLVHSYNEQFF	TGTGCCAGCAGTCCCCCCGGACACTTGGTACATTCCTACAATGAGCAGTTCTTC
TRBV10-3	.	TRBJ1-1	TRBD1	CAISEPGQGSTEAFF	TGTGCCATCAGTGAGCCGGGACAGGGGTCCACTGAAGCTTTCTTT
TRBV11-2	.	TRBJ1-4	.	CASSLDPQGRVEKLFF	TGTGCCAGCAGCTTAGATCCCCAGGGGCGGGTTGAAAAACTGTTTTTT
TRBV28	.	TRBJ1-5	.	CASSLWAGGGMPQHF	TGTGCCAGCAGTTTATGGGCTGGGGGGGGGATGCCCCAGCATTTT
TRBV7-2	.	TRBJ2-2	.	CASSLAGHPNTGELFF	TGTGCCAGCAGCTTAGCGGGACACCCGAACACCGGGGAGCTGTTTTTT
TRBV18	.	TRBJ2-1	TRBD1	CASSVDRDPYNEQFF	TGTGCCAGCTCAGTCGACAGGGACCCCTACAATGAGCAGTTCTTC
TRBV2	.	TRBJ2-2	.	CASSGHYTGELFF	TGTGCCAGCAGCGGACACTACACCGGGGAGCTGTTTTTT
TRBV5-1	.	TRBJ2-7	TRBD2	CASSRGTSDHEQYF	TGCGCCAGCAGCCGCGGGACTAGCGATCACGAGCAGTACTTC
TRBV10-1	many	TRBJ2-7	TRBD1	CASSRISWPGQTSYEQYF	TGCGCCAGCAGCCGAATTTCATGGCCGGGACAGACATCCTACGAGCAGTACTTC
TRBV5-5	.	TRBJ1-1	.	CASSPRVAEAFF	TGTGCCAGCAGCCCACGGGTAGCTGAAGCTTTCTTT
TRBV7-2	.	TRBJ1-5	.	CASSLQGGPQHF	TGTGCCAGCAGCTTACAGGGCGGGCCCCAGCATTTT
TRBV18	once	TRBJ1-1	.	CASSPDTNTEAFF	TGTGCCAGCTCCCCGGACACGAACACTGAAGCTTTCTTT
TRBV29-1	.	TRBJ2-7	TRBD2	CSVEVPLAGGYEQYF	TGCAGCGTTGAAGTACCCCTAGCGGGGGGCTACGAGCAGTACTTC
TRBV7-6	.	TRBJ2-7	.	CASSLMQSYEQYF	TGTGCCAGCAGCTTAATGCAGTCCTACGAGCAGTACTTC
TRBV4-1	.	TRBJ2-3	.	CASSQDLQALQFTDTQYF	TGCGCCAGCAGCCAAGATCTGCAGGCCCTACAATTCACAGATACGCAGTATTTT
TRBV7-2	few	TRBJ2-7	.	CASSLMGGRGSEQYF	TGTGCCAGCAGCTTAATGGGTGGCAGGGGTTCCGAGCAGTACTTC
TRBV6-1	.	TRBJ2-1	.	CASSQQGPYNEQFF	TGTGCCAGCAGCCAACAGGGACCCTACAATGAGCAGTTCTTC
TRBV15	once	TRBJ2-5	.	CATSKNIRAGETQYF	TGTGCCACCAGCAAAAATATCCGGGCAGGGGAGACCCAGTACTTC
TRBV7-6	few	TRBJ2-5	.	CASSFFSGAQETQYF	TGTGCCAGCAGCTTTTTCTCAGGGGCCCAAGAGACCCAGTACTTC
TRBV5-4	once	TRBJ2-7	TRBD1	CASSLKGQAPYEQYF	TGTGCCAGCAGCTTGAAAGGACAGGCGCCCTACGAGCAGTACTTC
TRBV7-9	once	TRBJ1-4	.	CASSSTGGNEKLFF	TGTGCCAGCAGCTCCACCGGAGGAAATGAAAAACTGTTTTTT
TRBV5-1	.	TRBJ2-7	TRBD1	CASSPGQGSSQYF	TGCGCCAGCAGCCCGGGACAGGGATCCTCTCAGTACTTC
TRBV4-1	.	TRBJ2-3	TRBD2	CASSRRGSGESTDTQYF	TGCGCCAGCAGCCGGCGGGGCAGCGGGGAGTCCACAGATACGCAGTATTTT
TRBV4-3	.	TRBJ1-3	TRBD1	CASARDSSGNTIYF	TGCGCCAGCGCCCGGGACAGCTCTGGAAACACCATATATTTT
TRBV7-2	once	TRBJ2-3	TRBD2	CASSSEASGGDTQYF	TGTGCCAGCAGCTCAGAGGCTAGCGGGGGAGATACGCAGTATTTT
TRBV28	.	TRBJ2-4	.	CASSFLQGNIQYF	TGTGCCAGCAGTTTTCTACAGGGCAACATTCAGTACTTC
TRBV7-6	.	TRBJ1-6	TRBD1	CASSAGQVPDSPLHF	TGTGCCAGCAGCGCCGGACAGGTGCCCGATTCACCCCTCCACTTT
TRBV6-5	few	TRBJ1-6	TRBD1	CASSSLGQNLHF	TGTGCCAGCAGTTCTCTGGGACAGAACCTCCACTTT
TRBV19	.	TRBJ2-7	TRBD1	CASSMGRTGGYEQYF	TGTGCCAGTAGTATGGGGCGGACAGGGGGCTACGAGCAGTACTTC
TRBV7-2	.	TRBJ2-1	TRBD2	CASRPGGSDYNEQFF	TGTGCCAGCAGGCCGGGGGGTTCCGATTACAATGAGCAGTTCTTC
TRBV9	.	TRBJ2-2	TRBD2	CASSPEDGGAPPGELFF	TGTGCCAGCAGCCCTGAGGACGGGGGGGCCCCTCCCGGGGAGCTGTTTTTT
TRBV5-6	.	TRBJ1-2	.	CASSLILPGVGGYTF	TGTGCCAGCAGCTTGATCCTTCCCGGGGTTGGTGGCTACACCTTC
TRBV30	.	TRBJ1-2	TRBD1	CAWIPDRGYGYTF	TGTGCCTGGATCCCCGACAGGGGCTATGGCTACACCTTC
TRBV20-1	.	TRBJ1-3	.	CSARDRGTIYF	TGCAGTGCTAGAGATCGAGGGACCATATATTTT
TRBV11-3	.	TRBJ2-7	.	CASSLLGSGRRYEQYF	TGTGCCAGCAGCTTATTAGGTTCGGGAAGAAGGTACGAGCAGTACTTC
TRBV6-6	.	TRBJ1-3	TRBD1	CASNGQGVPSGNTIYF	TGTGCCAGCAACGGACAGGGAGTCCCCTCTGGAAACACCATATATTTT